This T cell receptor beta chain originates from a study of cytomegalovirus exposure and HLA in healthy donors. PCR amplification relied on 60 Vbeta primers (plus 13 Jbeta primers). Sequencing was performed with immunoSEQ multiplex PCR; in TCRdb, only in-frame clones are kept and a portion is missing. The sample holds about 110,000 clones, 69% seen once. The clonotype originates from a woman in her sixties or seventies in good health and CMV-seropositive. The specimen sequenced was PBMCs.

CDR3 sequence (DNA): TGTGCCAGCAGCTCGACAGTCCCGAACACCGGGGAGCTGTTTTTT. It codes for CASSSTVPNTGELFF. V gene TRBV7-2 combines with J gene TRBJ2-2; tentative D call: TRBD1 (5 bases). The germline CDR1 and CDR2 sequences are SGHTA and FQGNSA. The CDR3 has 15 residues. V was cut by 4 bases and J by 0 bases, with 9 bases left in between.